The present TCR beta chain was sequenced within a study of blood T cells in healthy people across ages. Notes on the study in general: The study could not conclusively compare naive and antigen-experienced cells, given its unsorted PBMCs.

As for this clonotype: What it binds is not known.

The use of a sample-barcoded 5' primer and a J-beta primer mix characterized a second PCR of about 7 to 12 cycles. TCRdb analysed the 5' RACE reads with MiXCR anew, one entry per CDR3 protein. The repertoire holds 800,000 or so distinct CDR3 sequences, 20% to 25% seen once, with under 4.5% in the top ten. A further study also used this sample, focusing on T cells of mothers and their children.

This clonotype was sampled from a boy aged 10-17 years in good health. The sequenced sample was blood.

Written as DNA, the CDR3 is TGCGCCAGCTCTGATCTGGGGAGGCAAGAGACCCAGTACTTC. This translates into CASSDLGRQETQYF. This chain joins TRBV5-1 and TRBJ2-5; a possible D gene is TRBD2 (6 bases). This CDR3 region has 14 residues. The V gene lost 7 bases and the J gene lost 2 bases, with 15 bases spanning the gap. Germline values: CDR1 SGHRS, CDR2 YFSETQ. The full variable domain, completed using reference TRBV5-1 and TRBJ2-5, is KAGVTQTPRYLIKTRGQQVTLSCSPISGHRSVSWYQQTPGQGLQFLFEYFSETQRNKGNFPGRFSGRQFSNSRSEMNVSTLELGDSALYLCASSDLGRQETQYFGPGTRLLVL.